The 18 T cell receptor beta chains in this list originate from one sample, sequenced in a study of graft-versus-host responses after intestinal transplantation. These TCRs' antigens remain unknown. Sequencing used immunoSEQ multiplex PCR; TCRdb keeps in-frame clones, though not all of them. The table includes about 50,000 clones, roughly 91% detected once. Sequencing was performed on unstimulated CD4+ T cells sorted from spleen or lymph node cells, taken before transplant. These receptors were collected from a human donor who was the organ donor for an intestinal transplant.

The genes are TRBV5-6 and TRBJ1-2; a weak D match, TRBD1 (5 bases). The V gene lost 4 bases and the J gene lost 4 bases, with 11 bases spanning the gap. This CDR3 contains 13 residues. Germline V gives CDR1 SGHDT, CDR2 YYEEEE. In DNA form, the CDR3 reads TGTGCCAGCAGCCAACAGGTTCCCTATGGCTACACCTTC. Protein sequence: CASSQQVPYGYTF.

Note on this clone: The sample has other DNA sequences that encode this CDR3 too. The chain recombines TRBV9 with TRBJ2-6; D possibly corresponds to TRBD2 (7 bases). Germline CDR1 is SGDLS and CDR2 is YYNGEE. The CDR3 is 17 amino acids. Trimming took 2 bases from V and 0 from J, leaving 12 bases between them. The CDR3 coding sequence is TGTGCCAGCAGCGTGGGGGGGGCGAGCTCTGGGGCCAACGTCCTGACTTTC. It translates to CASSVGGASSGANVLTF.

The genes are TRBV30 and TRBJ1-5, with a weak D call TRBD1 (5 bases). The CDR3 totals 13 residues. Germline V CDR1 and CDR2: GTSNPN, SVGIG (reference sequence). Trimming took off 0 bases at V and 2 bases at J, with 5 bases between the two ends. The DNA of the CDR3 is TGTGCCTGGAGTGTACAGGGCAATCAGCCCCAGCATTTT. Amino acid sequence: CAWSVQGNQPQHF.

This rearrangement joins TRBV28 to TRBJ2-7; D may be TRBD2 (6 bases). Germline values: CDR1 MDHEN, CDR2 SYDVKM. This CDR3 spans 15 amino acids. V lost 2 bases and J 7 bases, leaving 18 bases between the germline ends. Here the CDR3 reads CASSLREISPSEQYF. The CDR3 DNA reads TGTGCCAGCAGTTTACGGGAGATATCCCCATCTGAGCAGTACTTC.

The chain couples TRBV30 to TRBJ2-3; 12 bases fit TRBD2. This CDR3 comprises 13 residues. After removal of 3 bases from V and 5 bases from J, the junction contained 0 bases not matched to a gene. The V gene's germline CDR1 is GTSNPN and CDR2 SVGIG (reference sequence). CDR3 amino acids: CAWRTSGRDTQYF. The CDR3, as DNA: TGTGCCTGGAGGACTAGCGGGAGAGATACGCAGTATTTT. Full variable domain (rest looked up from reference TRBV30 and TRBJ2-3): SQTIHQWPATLVQPVGSPLSLECTVEGTSNPNLYWYRQAAGRGLQLLFYSVGIGQISSEVPQNLSASRPQDRQFILSSKKLLLSDSGFYLCAWRTSGRDTQYFGPGTRLTVL.

This clone is a singleton in its sample. DNA for the CDR3: TGTGCCAGCAGGCATGATCAGCCCCAGCATTTT. It encodes CASRHDQPQHF. The chain is built from TRBV5-5 and TRBJ1-5; D gene ambiguous. The germline V gene has CDR1 SGHKS and CDR2 YYEKEE (reference sequence). The CDR3 sequence is 11 residues long. The V gene lost 5 bases and the J gene lost 5 bases, with 5 bases spanning the gap. Full variable domain (remainder filled in from reference TRBV5-5 and TRBJ1-5): DAGVTQSPTHLIKTRGQQVTLRCSPISGHKSVSWYQQVLGQGPQFIFQYYEKEERGRGNFPDRFSARQFPNYSSELNVNALLLGDSALYLCASRHDQPQHFGDGTRLSIL.

This chain links TRBV30 with TRBJ2-7, with a tentative D call TRBD1 (6 bases). The CDR3 has 13 residues. Germline V gene data show CDR1 as GTSNPN and CDR2 as SVGIG (reference sequence). V lost 2 bases to trimming and J lost 2 bases, with 10 bases between them. CDR3 in amino acids: CAWSFGQPYEQYF. CDR3 sequence (DNA): TGTGCCTGGAGTTTCGGACAGCCCTACGAGCAGTACTTC.

The CDR3 spells CASSLGRAIIQETQYF. In nucleotides, the CDR3 is TGCGCCAGCAGCTTAGGCCGGGCCATAATCCAAGAGACCCAGTACTTC. The chain combines TRBV5-1 with TRBJ2-5, with D unresolved. V was trimmed by 2 bases and J by 1 base, leaving 15 bases between them. Per germline, CDR1 SGHRS and CDR2 YFSETQ. CDR3 length: 16 residues.

The chain employs TRBV10-3 and TRBJ2-7; D gene uncertain. This CDR3 is built from 13 residues. Germline CDR1 reads ENHRY; CDR2 reads SYGVKD. With 6 bases removed from V and 4 bases from J, the gap between germline ends came to 13 bases. The CDR3 DNA sequence: TGTGCCATCAGCATTTATAGGGCATACGAGCAGTACTTC. Translation: CAISIYRAYEQYF.

This chain joins TRBV7-2 and TRBJ2-5; D not resolved. The germline gives CDR1 SGHTA, CDR2 FQGNSA. Trimming removed 2 bases at V and 5 bases at J, with 6 bases between. The CDR3 has 12 amino acids. The DNA for the CDR3 is TGTGCCAGCAGCTTAAATTTGGAGACCCAGTACTTC. Translated, it gives CASSLNLETQYF.

This clone was seen only once. The rearrangement uses TRBV10-3 and TRBJ2-3, with a weak D call TRBD2 (6 bases). From germline, CDR1 is ENHRY and CDR2 SYGVKD. V lost 6 bases to trimming and J lost 1 base, with 11 bases between them. This CDR3 is 14 amino acids long. The CDR3 sequence is CAIRAQRGTDTQYF. For the CDR3, the DNA is TGTGCCATCAGGGCCCAGCGGGGCACAGATACGCAGTATTTT.

With regard to this clone: A junction boundary mismatches the germline segment, possibly from a read error. The genes are TRBV5-1 and TRBJ2-5, with a weak D call TRBD2 (5 bases). Germline lookup yields CDR1 SGHRS and CDR2 YFSETQ. The CDR3 consists of 13 residues. This chain's CDR3 is CASRPGFEETRYF. DNA of the CDR3: TGCGCCAGCAGGCCGGGATTCGAAGAGACCCGGTACTTC.

The CDR3 protein is CASSLFGYPYEQYF. In nucleotides, the CDR3 is TGTGCCAGCAGCTTGTTTGGCTACCCCTACGAGCAGTACTTC. The rearrangement uses TRBV5-8 and TRBJ2-7; D uncertain. CDR1 and CDR2 from the germline V gene are SGHTS and YDEGEE. This CDR3 comprises 14 residues. V was cut by 1 base and J by 2 bases, with 10 bases left in between.

This chain links TRBV1 with TRBJ2-7; the D call TRBD1 from the table was never checked on the DNA. TRBV1 is a pseudogene. The CDR3 has 14 amino acids. CDR3 DNA: TGCACCAGCAGCGACTACCGGGACAGTTGGGAGCAGTACTTC. It is translated as CTSSDYRDSWEQYF.

This clone occurred once. This chain links TRBV5-1 with TRBJ1-3; 10 bases map to TRBD1. Trimming cost V 1 base and J 4 bases; bases outside gene matches: 8. The germline V gene encodes CDR1 SGHRS and CDR2 YFSETQ. The CDR3 is 17 amino acids. For the CDR3, the DNA is TGCGCCAGCAGCTTGTCCCCGACAGGGGGCGAAGGAAACACCATATATTTT. This codes for CASSLSPTGGEGNTIYF.

The chain joins TRBV5-1 to TRBJ2-3, with 10 bases aligning to TRBD2. The CDR3 totals 14 residues. V lost 4 bases and J lost 5; bases outside the gene matches: 4. CDR1 is SGHRS, CDR2 YFSETQ, per germline. CDR3 residues: CASSPSGSGDTQYF. The CDR3 coding sequence is TGCGCCAGCAGCCCTAGCGGGAGTGGAGATACGCAGTATTTT. Complete variable domain (other parts from reference TRBV5-1 and TRBJ2-3): KAGVTQTPRYLIKTRGQQVTLSCSPISGHRSVSWYQQTPGQGLQFLFEYFSETQRNKGNFPGRFSGRQFSNSRSEMNVSTLELGDSALYLCASSPSGSGDTQYFGPGTRLTVL.

The chain links TRBV30 to TRBJ2-7, with D perhaps TRBD1 (6 bases). This CDR3 region has 15 residues. From germline, CDR1 is GTSNPN and CDR2 SVGIG (reference sequence). Trimming took 0 bases from V and 2 from J, leaving 14 bases between them. The CDR3 region is CAWSVTDRSTYEQYF. The CDR3 region has the DNA TGTGCCTGGAGTGTAACCGACAGGTCCACCTACGAGCAGTACTTC.

V usage is TRBV7-9 and J usage is TRBJ1-2, with TRBD1 matching 9 bases. The CDR3 has 12 residues. The germline V gene encodes CDR1 SEHNR and CDR2 FQNEAQ (reference sequence). V gave up 6 bases and J gave up 8 bases; unmatched junction bases: 4. Here the CDR3 reads CASRRTGVGYTF. CDR3 DNA: TGTGCCAGCAGACGGACAGGGGTCGGCTACACCTTC.